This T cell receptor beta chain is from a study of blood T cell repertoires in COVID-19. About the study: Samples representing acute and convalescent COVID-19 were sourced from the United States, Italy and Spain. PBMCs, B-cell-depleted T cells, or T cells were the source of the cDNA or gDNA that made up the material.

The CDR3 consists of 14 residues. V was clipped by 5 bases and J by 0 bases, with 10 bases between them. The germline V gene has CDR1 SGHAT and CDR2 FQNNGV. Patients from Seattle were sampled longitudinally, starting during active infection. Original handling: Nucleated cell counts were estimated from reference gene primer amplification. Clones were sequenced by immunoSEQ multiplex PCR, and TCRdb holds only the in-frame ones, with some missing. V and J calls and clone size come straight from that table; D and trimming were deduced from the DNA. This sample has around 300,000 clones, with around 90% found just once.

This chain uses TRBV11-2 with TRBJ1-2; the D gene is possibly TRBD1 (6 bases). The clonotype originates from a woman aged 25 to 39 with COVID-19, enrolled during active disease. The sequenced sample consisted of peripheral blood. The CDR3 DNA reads TGTGCCAGCAGCCCCGGGACAACTAACTATGGCTACACCTTC. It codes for CASSPGTTNYGYTF.